Each of the 12 T cell receptor beta chains below was sequenced from the same sample in a study of T cells in Graves' hyperthyroidism and ophthalmopathy. Regions amplified from RNA transcripts were the TCR beta CDR3 regions. TCR CDR3 regions were first amplified by RT-PCR with HTBI primers. Via MiXCR, TCRdb re-called the multiplex PCR reads, giving one row per CDR3 protein. The sample consists of 300,000 to 500,000 distinct CDR3 sequences, 15% of them appearing once. Sequencing was done on a sample of blood. These receptors were collected from a woman in her thirties with Graves' hyperthyroidism.

The sample holds a few counts of this clonotype. The V gene is TRBV3-1, the J gene TRBJ2-7, with D perhaps TRBD2 (5 bases). The length of the CDR3 is 12 residues. CDR1 is LGHDT and CDR2 is YNNKEL in the germline V gene (reference sequence). Deletions cut 0 bases from V and 7 bases from J, with 7 bases between. CDR3 DNA: TGTGCCAGCAGCCAAGAAACGGGGGAGCAGTACTTC. Translation gives CASSQETGEQYF.

The chain recombines TRBV14 with TRBJ2-2; D is undetermined. V lost 0 bases and J 6 bases, leaving 5 bases between the germline ends. Per the germline V gene, CDR1 is SGHDN and CDR2 is FVKESK. The CDR3 covers 13 residues. The CDR3 spells CASSQEMAGELFF. The CDR3 region has the DNA TGTGCCAGCAGCCAAGAAATGGCCGGGGAGCTGTTTTTT.

The CDR3 spells CASSYFRGLSNQPQHF. The DNA for the CDR3 is TGTGCCAGCAGTTACTTCAGGGGGCTTAGCAATCAGCCCCAGCATTTT. This chain links TRBV28 with TRBJ1-5; 8 nucleotides match TRBD1. The CDR3 extends over 16 amino acids. From germline, CDR1 is MDHEN and CDR2 SYDVKM. Germline trimming cut 4 bases from V and 0 bases from J; bases unmatched to any gene: 5.

Comment on this clonotype: This clone may be a read error of a much larger clone one base away. The CDR3 DNA reads as TGTGCCAGCAGCTTAGCTTGGACTAGCCACGATGAGCAGTTCTTC. This sequence encodes CASSLAWTSHDEQFF. This chain joins TRBV7-9 and TRBJ2-1, with TRBD2 matching over 8 bases. V gave up 0 bases and J gave up 8 bases; unmatched junction bases: 6. Germline V gene data show CDR1 as SEHNR and CDR2 as FQNEAQ (reference sequence). The CDR3 runs to 15 residues. Looking up the rest from reference TRBV7-9 and TRBJ2-1 gives the full variable domain: DTGVSQNPRHKITKRGQNVTFRCDPISEHNRLYWYRQTLGQGPEFLTYFQNEAQLEKSRLLSDRFSAERPKGSFSTLEIQRTEQGDSAMYLCASSLAWTSHDEQFFGPGTRLTVL.

This clonotype was detected ten times or more. The chain uses TRBV2 and TRBJ2-7; 7 bases fit TRBD1. Trimming removed 4 bases from V and 3 bases from J; junction bases left unmatched: 12. The CDR3 covers 16 residues. In germline, CDR1 is SNHLY, CDR2 FYNNEI. The CDR3 spells CASSGLRGPHFYEQYF. For the CDR3, the DNA is TGTGCCAGCAGTGGCCTGAGGGGGCCCCATTTCTACGAGCAGTACTTC.

This clonotype was counted at least ten times. The chain combines TRBV7-3 with TRBJ2-3, with no clear D. Germline V gives CDR1 SGHTA, CDR2 FQGTGA. V shed 2 bases and J shed 4 bases, with 10 bases lying between them. The CDR3 contains 14 residues. As DNA, the CDR3 is TGTGCCAGCAGCTTATCGAGTGGCGCAGATACGCAGTATTTT. Translated: CASSLSSGADTQYF. The full variable domain, completed using reference TRBV7-3 and TRBJ2-3, is GAGVSQTPSNKVTEKGKYVELRCDPISGHTALYWYRQSLGQGPEFLIYFQGTGAADDSGLPNDRFFAVRPEGSVSTLKIQRTERGDSAVYLCASSLSSGADTQYFGPGTRLTVL.

This clonotype was detected only a few times. The chain combines TRBV20-1 with TRBJ2-7; no definite D call. Trimming removed 2 bases from V and 3 bases from J, with 8 bases in between. The V gene's germline CDR1 is DFQATT and CDR2 SNEGSKA (reference sequence). This CDR3 spans 12 amino acids. The CDR3 DNA is TGCAGTGCTAGAAGTCTACTCTACGAGCAGTACTTC. This encodes CSARSLLYEQYF.

The gene calls are TRBV9 and TRBJ1-2; TRBD1 might be the D (6 bases). The V gene lost 0 bases and the J gene lost 4 bases, with 13 bases spanning the gap. From germline, CDR1 is SGDLS and CDR2 YYNGEE. The CDR3 has 15 residues. DNA for the CDR3: TGTGCCAGCAGCGTAGTCCCAGGGGAGGGCTATGGCTACACCTTC. Translated, it gives CASSVVPGEGYGYTF.

This clonotype was seen a few times. The J gene is TRBJ2-1, the V gene TRBV6-2 or TRBV6-3, with D possibly TRBD1 on 5 matching bases. CDR1 is MNHEY, CDR2 SVGEGT, per germline. V was trimmed by 2 bases and J by 2 bases, leaving 13 bases between them. This CDR3 region has 16 residues. The DNA of the CDR3 is TGTGCCAGCAGTTACATTCAGGGTTCTCCCTACAATGAGCAGTTCTTC. Its translation: CASSYIQGSPYNEQFF.

The chain combines TRBV25-1 with TRBJ1-2; no firm D call. Germline V gene data show CDR1 as MGHDK and CDR2 as SYGVNS. This CDR3 has 13 amino acids. Trimming removed 6 bases from V and 2 bases from J, with 10 bases in between. CDR3 sequence reads: CASSRSGNYGYTF. DNA for the CDR3: TGTGCCAGCAGCCGAAGCGGCAACTATGGCTACACCTTC.

A remark on this clonotype: This sequence may be a read error, since a much larger clone differs from it by one base. This sequence joins TRBV7-2 and TRBJ2-1; the D gene is possibly TRBD2 (5 bases). Germline V gene data show CDR1 as SGHTA and CDR2 as FQGNSA. CDR3 length: 12 residues. The CDR3 sequence: CARSGANNEQFF. CDR3 sequence (DNA): TGTGCCCGCAGCGGCGCGAACAATGAGCAGTTCTTC.

This clonotype was seen only a few times. The V and J genes are TRBV7-9 and TRBJ1-4; 7 bases fit TRBD1. Germline V gene lookup returns CDR1 SEHNR and CDR2 FQNEAQ (reference sequence). The J segment lost 4 bases and the V segment lost 4 bases, leaving 12 bases of the junction unmatched. This CDR3 spans 17 amino acids. CDR3 region: CASSSPTTGTVNEKLFF. As DNA, the CDR3 is TGTGCCAGCAGCTCACCGACCACCGGGACAGTTAATGAAAAACTGTTTTTT.